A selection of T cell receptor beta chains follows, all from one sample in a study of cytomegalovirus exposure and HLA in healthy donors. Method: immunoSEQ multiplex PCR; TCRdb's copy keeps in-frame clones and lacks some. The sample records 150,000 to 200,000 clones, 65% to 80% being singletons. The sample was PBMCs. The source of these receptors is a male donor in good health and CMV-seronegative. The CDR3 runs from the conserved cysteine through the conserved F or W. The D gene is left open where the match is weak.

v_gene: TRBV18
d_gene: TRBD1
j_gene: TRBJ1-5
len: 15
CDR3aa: CASSSLGGSDQPQHF

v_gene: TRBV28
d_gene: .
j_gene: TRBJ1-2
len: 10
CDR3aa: CASGSRGYTF

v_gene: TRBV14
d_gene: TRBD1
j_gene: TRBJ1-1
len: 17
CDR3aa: CASSRVGQGWRGTEAFF

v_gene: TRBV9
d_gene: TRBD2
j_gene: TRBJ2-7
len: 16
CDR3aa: CASSPRGSGGAYEQYF

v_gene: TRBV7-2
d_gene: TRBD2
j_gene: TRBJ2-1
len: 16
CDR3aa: CASSPTRLAGQGEQFF

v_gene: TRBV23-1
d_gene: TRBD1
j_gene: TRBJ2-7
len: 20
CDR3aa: CASSQGFRGTGHQSSYEQYF

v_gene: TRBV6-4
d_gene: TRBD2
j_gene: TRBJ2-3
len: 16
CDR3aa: CASSDGASGDTDTQYF

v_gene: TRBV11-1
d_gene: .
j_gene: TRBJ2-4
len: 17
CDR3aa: CASSPPQRVGPKNIQYF

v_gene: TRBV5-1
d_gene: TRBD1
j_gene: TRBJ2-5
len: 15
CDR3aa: CASSLGDRVQETQYF

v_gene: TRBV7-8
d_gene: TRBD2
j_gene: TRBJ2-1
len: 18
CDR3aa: CASSLARVAGGYYNEQFF

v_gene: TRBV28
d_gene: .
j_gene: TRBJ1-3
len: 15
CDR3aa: CASSLPVHSGNTIYF

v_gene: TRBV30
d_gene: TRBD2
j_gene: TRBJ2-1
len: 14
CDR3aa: CAWSVWTPAGEQFF

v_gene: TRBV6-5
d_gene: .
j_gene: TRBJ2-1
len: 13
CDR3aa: CASSPSLRGEQFF

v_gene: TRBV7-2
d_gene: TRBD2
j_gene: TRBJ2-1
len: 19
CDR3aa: CASSSPGSGYGTPYNEQFF

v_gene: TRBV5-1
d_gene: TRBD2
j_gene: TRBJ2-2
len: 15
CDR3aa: CASSSGLVNTGELFF

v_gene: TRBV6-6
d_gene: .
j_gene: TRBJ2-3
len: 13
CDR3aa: CASTNGEADTQYF

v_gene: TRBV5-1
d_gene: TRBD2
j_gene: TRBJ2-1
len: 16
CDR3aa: CASSPRLAGASNEQFF

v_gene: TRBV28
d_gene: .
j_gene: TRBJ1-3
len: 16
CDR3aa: CASSSGGPYSGNTIYF

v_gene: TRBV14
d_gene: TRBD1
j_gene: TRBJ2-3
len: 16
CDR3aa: CASSEWTGVVSDTQYF

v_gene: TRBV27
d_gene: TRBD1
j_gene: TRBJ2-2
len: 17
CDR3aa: CASSFRIPGQGSGELFF

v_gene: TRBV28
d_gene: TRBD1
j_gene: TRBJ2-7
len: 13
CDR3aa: CASRVPDRDEQYF

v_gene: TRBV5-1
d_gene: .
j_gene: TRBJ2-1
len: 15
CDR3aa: CASSLVSSSYNEQFF

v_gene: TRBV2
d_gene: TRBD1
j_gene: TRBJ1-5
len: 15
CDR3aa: CASSERTGWNQPQHF

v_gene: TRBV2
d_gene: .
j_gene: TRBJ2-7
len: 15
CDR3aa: CASTEVLAASYEQYF

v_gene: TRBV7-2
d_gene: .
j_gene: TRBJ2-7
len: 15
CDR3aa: CASSLDWTVAREQYF

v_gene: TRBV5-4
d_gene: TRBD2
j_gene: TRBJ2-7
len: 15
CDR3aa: CASSLGLAGGYEQYF

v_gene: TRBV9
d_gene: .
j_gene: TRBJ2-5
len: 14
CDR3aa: CASSAQGGVETQYF

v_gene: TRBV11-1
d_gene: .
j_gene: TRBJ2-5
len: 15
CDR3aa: CASSLVVNAQETQYF

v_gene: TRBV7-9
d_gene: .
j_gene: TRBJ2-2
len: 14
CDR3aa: CASSSQGSTGELFF

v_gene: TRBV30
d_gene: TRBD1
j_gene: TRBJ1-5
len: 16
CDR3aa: CAWSSKYRGRNQPQHF

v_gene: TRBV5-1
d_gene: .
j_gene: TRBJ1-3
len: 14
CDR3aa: CASSLGGSGNTIYF

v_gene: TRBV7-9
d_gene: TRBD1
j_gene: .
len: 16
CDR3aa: CASSHTTGQGSYEQYF

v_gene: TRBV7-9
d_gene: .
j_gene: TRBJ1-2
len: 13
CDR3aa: CASSLEIPYGYTF

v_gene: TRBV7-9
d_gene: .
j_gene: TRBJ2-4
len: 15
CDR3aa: CATTIVVNAKNIQYF

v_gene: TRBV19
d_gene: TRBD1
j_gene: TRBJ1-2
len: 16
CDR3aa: CASSIRPGGTGYGYTF

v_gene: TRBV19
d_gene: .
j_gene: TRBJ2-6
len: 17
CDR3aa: CASSPRVGVPGANVLTF

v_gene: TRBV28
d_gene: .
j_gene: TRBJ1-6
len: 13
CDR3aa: CASSLDRYSPLHF

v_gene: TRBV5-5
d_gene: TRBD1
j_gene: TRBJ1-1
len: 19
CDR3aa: CASSLARMTGGRRNTEAFF

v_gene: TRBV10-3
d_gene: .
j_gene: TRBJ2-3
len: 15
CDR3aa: CAISESAGLSDTQYF

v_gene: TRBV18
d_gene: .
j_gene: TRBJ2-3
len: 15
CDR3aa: CASSPSRDSTDTQYF

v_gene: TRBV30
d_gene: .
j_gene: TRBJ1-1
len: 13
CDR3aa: CAWSPRQDSEAFF

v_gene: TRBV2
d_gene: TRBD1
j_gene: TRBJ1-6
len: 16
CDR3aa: CASYFRQGAGNSPLHF

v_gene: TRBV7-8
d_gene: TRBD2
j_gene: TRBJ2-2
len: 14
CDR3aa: CASSRQRGSGELFF

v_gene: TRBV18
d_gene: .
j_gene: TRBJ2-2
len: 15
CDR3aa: CASSPPVGGTGELFF

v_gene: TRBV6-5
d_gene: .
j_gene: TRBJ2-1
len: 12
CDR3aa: CASRHSDNEQFF

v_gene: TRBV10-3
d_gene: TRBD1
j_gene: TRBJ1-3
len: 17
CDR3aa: CAISAGQGRPSGNTIYF

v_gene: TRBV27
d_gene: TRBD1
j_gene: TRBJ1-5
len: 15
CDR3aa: CASSRTGPSNQPQHF

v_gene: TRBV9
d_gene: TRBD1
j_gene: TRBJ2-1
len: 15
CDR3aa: CASSGQTGYYNEQFF

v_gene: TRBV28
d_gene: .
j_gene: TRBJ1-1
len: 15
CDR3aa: CASSLRGTVLTEAFF

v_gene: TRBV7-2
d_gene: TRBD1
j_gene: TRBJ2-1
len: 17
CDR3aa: CASSLALLTGGYNEQFF

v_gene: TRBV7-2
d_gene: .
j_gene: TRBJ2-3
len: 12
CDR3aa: CASSLLTDTQYF